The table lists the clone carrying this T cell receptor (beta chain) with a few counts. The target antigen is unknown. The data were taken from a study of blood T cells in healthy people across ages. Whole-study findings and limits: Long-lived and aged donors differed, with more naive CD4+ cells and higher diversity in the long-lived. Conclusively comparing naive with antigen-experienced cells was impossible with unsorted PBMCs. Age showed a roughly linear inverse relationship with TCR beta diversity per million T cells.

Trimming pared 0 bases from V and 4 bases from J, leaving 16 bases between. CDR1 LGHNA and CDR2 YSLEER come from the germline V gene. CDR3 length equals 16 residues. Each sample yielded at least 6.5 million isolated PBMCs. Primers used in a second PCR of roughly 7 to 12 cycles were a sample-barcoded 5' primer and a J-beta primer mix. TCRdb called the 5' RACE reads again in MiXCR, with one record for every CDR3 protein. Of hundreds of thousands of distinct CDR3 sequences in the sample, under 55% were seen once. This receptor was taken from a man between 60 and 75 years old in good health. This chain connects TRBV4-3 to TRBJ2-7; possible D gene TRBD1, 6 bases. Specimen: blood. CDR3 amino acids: CASSQDRGGGGYEQYF. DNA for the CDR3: TGCGCCAGCAGCCAAGATCGAGGGGGTGGGGGATACGAGCAGTACTTC.